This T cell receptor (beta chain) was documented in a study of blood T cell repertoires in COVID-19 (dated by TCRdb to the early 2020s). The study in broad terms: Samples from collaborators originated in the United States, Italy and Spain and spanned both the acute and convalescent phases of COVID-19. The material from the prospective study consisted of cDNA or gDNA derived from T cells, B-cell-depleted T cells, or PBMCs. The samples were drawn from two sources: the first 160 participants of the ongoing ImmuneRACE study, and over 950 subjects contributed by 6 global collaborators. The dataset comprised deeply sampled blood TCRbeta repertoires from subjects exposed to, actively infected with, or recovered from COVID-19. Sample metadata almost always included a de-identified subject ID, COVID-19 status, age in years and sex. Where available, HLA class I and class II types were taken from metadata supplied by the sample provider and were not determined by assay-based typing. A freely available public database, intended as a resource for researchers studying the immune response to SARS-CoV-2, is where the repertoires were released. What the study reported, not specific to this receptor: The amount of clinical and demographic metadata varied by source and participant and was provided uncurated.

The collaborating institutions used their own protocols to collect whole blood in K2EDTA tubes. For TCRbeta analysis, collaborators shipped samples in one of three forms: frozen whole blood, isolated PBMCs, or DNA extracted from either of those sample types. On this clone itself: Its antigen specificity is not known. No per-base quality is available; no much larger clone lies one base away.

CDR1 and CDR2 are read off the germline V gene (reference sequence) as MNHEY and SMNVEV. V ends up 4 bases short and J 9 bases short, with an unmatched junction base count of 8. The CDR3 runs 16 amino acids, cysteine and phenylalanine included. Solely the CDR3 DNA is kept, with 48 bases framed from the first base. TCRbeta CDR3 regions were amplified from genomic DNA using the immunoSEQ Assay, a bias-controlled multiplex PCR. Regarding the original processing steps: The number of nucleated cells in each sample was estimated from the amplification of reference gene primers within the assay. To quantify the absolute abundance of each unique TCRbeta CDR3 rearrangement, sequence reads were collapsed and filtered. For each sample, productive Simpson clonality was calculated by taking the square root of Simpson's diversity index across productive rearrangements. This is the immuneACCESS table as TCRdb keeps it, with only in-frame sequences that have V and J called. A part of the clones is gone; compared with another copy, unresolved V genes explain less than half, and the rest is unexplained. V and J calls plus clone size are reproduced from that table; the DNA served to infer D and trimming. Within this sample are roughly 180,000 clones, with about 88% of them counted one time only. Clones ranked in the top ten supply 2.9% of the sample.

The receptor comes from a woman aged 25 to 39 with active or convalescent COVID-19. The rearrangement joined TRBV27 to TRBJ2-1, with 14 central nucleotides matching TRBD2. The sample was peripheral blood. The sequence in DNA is TGTGCCAGCAGTTCGTTCGGACTAGCGGGAGGCGGTGAGCAGTTCTTC. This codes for CASSSFGLAGGGEQFF.